This TCR beta chain was sequenced in a study of spatial heterogeneity in lung cancer. Overall study results and limits: Among blood samples, ubiquitous expanded tumor TCRs appeared more at resection than at follow-up.

In this sample, this clonotype turned up a few times. As yet, its antigen is unknown. The time point here: sample taken at primary tumor resection. The donor population consisted of roughly 70 patients with untreated, early-stage non-small cell lung cancer. Germline assignment: CDR1 SGHTA and CDR2 FQGTGA. This CDR3 has 17 residues. The V and J ends lost 2 bases and 4 bases, in that order; junction bases with no gene match: 5. Single TCR cDNA molecules each had their own unique molecular identifier. TCRdb analysed the 5' RACE reads with MiXCR anew, one entry per CDR3 protein. Found here are more than 80,000 distinct CDR3 sequences, about an eighth of them singletons; the top ten hold more than 40%.

This clonotype was sampled from a male donor with early-stage non-small cell lung cancer. The chain employs TRBV7-3 and TRBJ2-3, with TRBD2 matching 14 bases. Here the sequenced sample was PBMCs, taken at surgery. CDR3 nucleotide sequence: TGTGCCAGCAGCTTAGGACTAGCGGGGGGAGAAGCAGATACGCAGTATTTT. This gives the protein CASSLGLAGGEADTQYF.